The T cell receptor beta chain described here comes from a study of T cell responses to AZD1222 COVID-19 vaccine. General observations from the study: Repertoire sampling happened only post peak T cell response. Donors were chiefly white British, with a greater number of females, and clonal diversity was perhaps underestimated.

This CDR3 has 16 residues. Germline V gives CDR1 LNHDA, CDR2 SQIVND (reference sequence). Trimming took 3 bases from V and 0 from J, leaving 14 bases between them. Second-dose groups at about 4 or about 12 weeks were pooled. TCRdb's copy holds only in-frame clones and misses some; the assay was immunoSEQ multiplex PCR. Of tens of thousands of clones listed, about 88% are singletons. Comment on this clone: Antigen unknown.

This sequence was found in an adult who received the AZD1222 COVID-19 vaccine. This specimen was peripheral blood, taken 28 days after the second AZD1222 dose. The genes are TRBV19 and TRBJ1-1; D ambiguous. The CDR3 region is CASSMPWGGLNTEAFF. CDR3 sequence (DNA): TGTGCCAGTAGTATGCCGTGGGGAGGCTTGAACACTGAAGCTTTCTTT.